These 21 T cell receptor beta chains originate from one sample sequenced in a study of cytomegalovirus exposure and HLA in healthy donors. PCR employed 60 Vbeta and 13 Jbeta primers. Here immunoSEQ multiplex PCR was the method, and the copy in TCRdb shows in-frame clones only, minus some. The sample holds 150,000 to 180,000 clones, 60% to 85% seen once. What was sequenced was PBMCs. The receptors come from a woman aged 40 to 55 in good health and CMV-seronegative.

V usage is TRBV5-1 and J usage is TRBJ1-6; TRBD1 agrees at 7 bases. Germline V gene lookup returns CDR1 SGHRS and CDR2 YFSETQ. This CDR3 comprises 14 residues. The V gene end was trimmed by 4 bases and the J gene end by 7 bases; junction bases not matched to a gene: 5. The CDR3 bases are TGCGCCAGCAGCCCGACAGGGTGGAATTCACCCCTCCACTTT. This sequence encodes CASSPTGWNSPLHF.

The chain links TRBV28 to TRBJ1-4; 7 nucleotides match TRBD1. The CDR3 is 17 residues long. V was pared by 3 bases and J by 5 bases, with 12 bases of the junction left unmatched. CDR1 is MDHEN and CDR2 is SYDVKM in the germline V gene. In DNA, the CDR3 is TGTGCCAGCAGTTTGTTGGTGGGGACAGATTTCAATGAAAAACTGTTTTTT. Protein: CASSLLVGTDFNEKLFF. Full variable domain (missing parts from reference TRBV28 and TRBJ1-4): DVKVTQSSRYLVKRTGEKVFLECVQDMDHENMFWYRQDPGLGLRLIYFSYDVKMKEKGDIPEGYSVSREKKERFSLILESASTNQTSMYLCASSLLVGTDFNEKLFFGSGTQLSVL.

This clone was seen only once. The chain couples TRBV29-1 to TRBJ2-5; the D gene is possibly TRBD1 (6 bases). Germline loops: CDR1 SQVTM, CDR2 ANQGSEA. The CDR3 contains 11 residues. The V gene lost 7 bases and the J gene lost 2 bases, with 8 bases spanning the gap. The CDR3 spells CSDREQETQYF. The CDR3, as DNA: TGCAGCGACAGGGAACAAGAGACCCAGTACTTC.

The rearrangement joins TRBV5-4 to TRBJ2-7; 8 bases match TRBD1. V lost 3 bases and J lost 3; bases outside the gene matches: 11. Germline CDR1 reads SGHNT; CDR2 reads YYREEE (reference sequence). The CDR3 has 16 amino acids. The CDR3 DNA follows: TGTGCCAGCAGCTCGGAGGACAGGGACCCTTTCTACGAGCAGTACTTC. Translation: CASSSEDRDPFYEQYF.

The chain recombines TRBV28 with TRBJ1-2, with D possibly matching TRBD1 (5 bases). The CDR3 consists of 13 residues. V was trimmed by 5 bases and J by 0 bases, leaving 7 bases between them. Germline loops: CDR1 MDHEN, CDR2 SYDVKM. CDR3 sequence (DNA): TGTGCCAGCAGTCAGGGATCTAACTATGGCTACACCTTC. This encodes CASSQGSNYGYTF.

This chain links TRBV6-4 with TRBJ2-3, with 7 bases aligning to TRBD2. There are 15 residues in the CDR3. The germline V gene has CDR1 MRHNA and CDR2 SNTAGT. With 4 bases clipped from V and 1 base from J, the junction kept 5 bases outside the gene matches. CDR3 DNA: TGTGCCAGCAGTGCGGGACTACGGGGCACAGATACGCAGTATTTT. Protein sequence: CASSAGLRGTDTQYF.

A note on this clone: Relative to the germline gene, one junction end is altered; a read error may explain this. The chain carries TRBV2 and TRBJ1-6; D is ambiguous. Germline V gene lookup returns CDR1 SNHLY and CDR2 FYNNEI. CDR3 length equals 13 residues. For the CDR3, the DNA is TGTGCCAGCACCGGAGAAAGGTGGTCACACCTCCACTTT. Amino acid sequence: CASTGERWSHLHF.

This clone was observed a handful of times. The chain couples TRBV6-5 to TRBJ1-5, with 9 positions matching TRBD1. Germline trimming cut 6 bases from V and 5 bases from J; bases unmatched to any gene: 5. This CDR3 has 14 amino acids. CDR1 is MNHEY, CDR2 SVGAGI, per germline. In nucleotides, the CDR3 is TGTGCCAGCAGGGCGACAGGGGGGCATCAGCCCCAGCATTTT. It is translated as CASRATGGHQPQHF.

The chain is built from TRBV6-5 and TRBJ2-5, with TRBD2 identical over 9 bases. The CDR3 runs 13 residues. CDR1 is MNHEY and CDR2 is SVGAGI in the germline V gene. The junction had 3 bases not matched to a gene; V was cut back by 6 bases and J by 4 bases. This CDR3 is CASSVSGRETQYF. The CDR3 DNA reads as TGTGCCAGCAGCGTTAGCGGGAGAGAGACCCAGTACTTC.

This sequence joins TRBV7-8 and TRBJ2-1; 11 bases map to TRBD2. The V and J ends lost 4 bases and 3 bases, in that order; junction bases with no gene match: 5. The CDR3 consists of 16 residues. Germline-derived CDR1 and CDR2 are SGHVS and FQNEAQ. CDR3 DNA sequence: TGTGCCAGCAGCTCAAGACTAGCGGGAAACTACAATGAGCAGTTCTTC. Protein product: CASSSRLAGNYNEQFF. The whole variable domain, remainder taken from reference TRBV7-8 and TRBJ2-1, is GAGVSQSPRYKVAKRGQDVALRCDPISGHVSLFWYQQALGQGPEFLTYFQNEAQLDKSGLPSDRFFAERPEGSVSTLKIQRTQQEDSAVYLCASSSRLAGNYNEQFFGPGTRLTVL.

The chain links TRBV30 to TRBJ1-1; D is uncertain. CDR3 length equals 13 residues. From germline, CDR1 is GTSNPN and CDR2 SVGIG (reference sequence). V was clipped by 0 bases and J by 1 base, with 6 bases between them. The CDR3 nucleotides are TGTGCCTGGAGTGTCCACGGGAACACTGAAGCTTTCTTT. Protein sequence: CAWSVHGNTEAFF.

CDR3: CASSLFEEADRAGYTF. Here the CDR3 DNA reads TGTGCCAGCAGTTTATTCGAAGAGGCTGACAGGGCGGGCTACACCTTC. The gene calls are TRBV28 and TRBJ1-2; 7 nucleotides align to TRBD1. The CDR3 is 16 amino acids. Trimming at V came to 1 base and at J to 8 bases, leaving 13 bases not matched to a gene. Germline values: CDR1 MDHEN, CDR2 SYDVKM.

J is TRBJ2-7 and V is TRBV9; 9 bases line up with TRBD2. The J segment lost 3 bases and the V segment lost 3 bases, leaving 10 bases of the junction unmatched. CDR1 SGDLS and CDR2 YYNGEE come from the germline V gene. The CDR3 is 16 residues long. DNA of the CDR3: TGTGCCAGCAGCGCACCCTCTAGCGGGGCATTCTACGAGCAGTACTTC. This sequence encodes CASSAPSSGAFYEQYF.

The rearrangement links TRBV5-1 to TRBJ1-2; D uncertain. The germline V and J ends were trimmed by 2 bases and 8 bases, with 13 bases remaining between them. CDR1 and CDR2 (germline): SGHRS, YFSETQ. The CDR3 extends over 13 amino acids. DNA of the CDR3: TGCGCCAGCAGCTTCCGGGGTATGGAAGGCTACACCTTC. It translates to CASSFRGMEGYTF.

This chain joins TRBV5-1 and TRBJ2-7; 8 bases match TRBD2. Trimming cost V 3 bases and J 2 bases; bases outside gene matches: 10. Looked up from germline, CDR1 is SGHRS and CDR2 is YFSETQ. This CDR3 is built from 16 residues. The CDR3: CASSSGGGGGTYEQYF. Here the CDR3 DNA reads TGCGCCAGCAGCTCCGGTGGGGGCGGGGGGACCTACGAGCAGTACTTC.

This clone has only one observation. The chain employs TRBV27 and TRBJ2-3; D is undetermined. The CDR3 consists of 16 residues. The V end lost 8 bases, the J end lost 0 bases, and 18 bases lay between the germline ends. Per the germline V gene, CDR1 is MNHEY and CDR2 is SMNVEV (reference sequence). The CDR3 reads CASALERRPSTDTQYF. The CDR3 DNA follows: TGTGCCAGCGCCCTCGAGAGGAGACCAAGCACAGATACGCAGTATTTT.

V usage is TRBV2 and J usage is TRBJ2-1, with TRBD2 matching over 7 bases. The ends lost 4 bases at V and 6 bases at J; junction bases unmatched: 6. This CDR3 comprises 14 residues. Germline lookup yields CDR1 SNHLY and CDR2 FYNNEI. The CDR3 sequence: CASSVEWEGNEQFF. The CDR3 DNA reads as TGTGCCAGCAGTGTAGAGTGGGAGGGCAATGAGCAGTTCTTC. The full variable domain, rest sourced from reference TRBV2 and TRBJ2-1, is EPEVTQTPSHQVTQMGQEVILRCVPISNHLYFYWYRQILGQKVEFLVSFYNNEISEKSEIFDDQFSVERPDGSNFTLKIRSTKLEDSAMYFCASSVEWEGNEQFFGPGTRLTVL.

The rearrangement joins TRBV2 to TRBJ2-7; 12 bases align to TRBD1. CDR3 length: 10 residues. V trimming: 9 bases; J trimming: 13 bases; junction bases outside the gene matches: 4. In germline, CDR1 is SNHLY, CDR2 FYNNEI. The CDR3 sequence is CASRGQGAYF. CDR3 sequence (DNA): TGTGCCAGTAGGGGACAGGGGGCTTACTTC.

The chain recombines TRBV2 with TRBJ2-7; 8 nucleotides align to TRBD2. Germline CDR1 is SNHLY and CDR2 is FYNNEI. J was trimmed by 2 bases and V by 4 bases; bases with no gene match: 7. The CDR3 is made up of 15 amino acids. DNA of the CDR3: TGTGCCAGCAGTGCCCGGGGGGGAATAACCTACGAGCAGTACTTC. Translating gives CASSARGGITYEQYF.

The chain uses TRBV7-8 and TRBJ2-5; D perhaps matches TRBD1 (5 bases). With 2 bases removed from V and 1 base from J, the gap between germline ends came to 14 bases. The CDR3 consists of 16 residues. Germline V CDR1 and CDR2: SGHVS, FQNEAQ. The DNA of the CDR3 is TGTGCCAGCAGCTTAAACCAGGGCATCAGCCAAGAGACCCAGTACTTC. Translation: CASSLNQGISQETQYF.

This clone has just a few counts. The chain uses TRBV18 and TRBJ2-7; weak D call: TRBD2 (6 bases). The CDR3 covers 13 residues. Per germline, CDR1 KGHSH and CDR2 LQKENI. Trimming cost V 2 bases and J 5 bases, with 10 bases left between them. Here the CDR3 reads CASSPKEGNEQYF. For the CDR3, the DNA is TGTGCCAGCTCACCAAAGGAGGGGAACGAGCAGTACTTC. The full variable domain, its missing parts supplied by reference TRBV18 and TRBJ2-7, is NAGVMQNPRHLVRRRGQEARLRCSPMKGHSHVYWYRQLPEEGLKFMVYLQKENIIDESGMPKERFSAEFPKEGPSILRIQQVVRGDSAAYFCASSPKEGNEQYFGPGTRLTVT.